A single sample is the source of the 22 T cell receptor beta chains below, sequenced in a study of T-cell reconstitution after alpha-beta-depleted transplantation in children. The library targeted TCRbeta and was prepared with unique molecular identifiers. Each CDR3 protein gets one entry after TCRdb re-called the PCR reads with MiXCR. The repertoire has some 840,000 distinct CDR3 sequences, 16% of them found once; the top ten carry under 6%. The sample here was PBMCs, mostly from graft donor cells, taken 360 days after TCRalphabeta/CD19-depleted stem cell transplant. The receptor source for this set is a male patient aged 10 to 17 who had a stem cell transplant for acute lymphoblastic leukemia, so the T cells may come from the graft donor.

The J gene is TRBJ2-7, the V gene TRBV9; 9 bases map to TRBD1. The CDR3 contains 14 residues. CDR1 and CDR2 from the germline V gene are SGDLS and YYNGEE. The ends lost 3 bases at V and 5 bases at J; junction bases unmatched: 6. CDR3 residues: CASSATGTGNEQYF. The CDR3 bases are TGTGCCAGCAGCGCAACCGGGACAGGGAACGAGCAGTACTTC.

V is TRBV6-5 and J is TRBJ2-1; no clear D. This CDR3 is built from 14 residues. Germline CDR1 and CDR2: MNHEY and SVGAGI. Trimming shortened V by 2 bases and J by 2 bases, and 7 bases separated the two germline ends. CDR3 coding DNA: TGTGCCAGCAGTTACCCCGAGACCTACAATGAGCAGTTCTTC. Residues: CASSYPETYNEQFF.

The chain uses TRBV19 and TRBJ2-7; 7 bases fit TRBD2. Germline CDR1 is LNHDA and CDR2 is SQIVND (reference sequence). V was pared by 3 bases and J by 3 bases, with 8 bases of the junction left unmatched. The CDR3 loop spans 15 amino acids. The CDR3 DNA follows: TGTGCCAGTAGTATTTACGGGGGGAAGAGCTACGAGCAGTACTTC. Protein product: CASSIYGGKSYEQYF.

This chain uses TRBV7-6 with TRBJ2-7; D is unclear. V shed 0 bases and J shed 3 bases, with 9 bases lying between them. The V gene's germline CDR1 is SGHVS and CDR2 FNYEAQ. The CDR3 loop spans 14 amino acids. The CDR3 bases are TGTGCCAGCAGCTTAGCCCACGCCGGCTACGAGCAGTACTTC. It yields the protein CASSLAHAGYEQYF.

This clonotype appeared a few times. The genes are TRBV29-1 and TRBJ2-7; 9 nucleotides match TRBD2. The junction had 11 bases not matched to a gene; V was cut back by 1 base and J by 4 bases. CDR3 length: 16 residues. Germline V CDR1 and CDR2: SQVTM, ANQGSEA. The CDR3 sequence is CSVEGPLGSGSYEQYF. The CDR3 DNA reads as TGCAGCGTTGAAGGGCCCCTGGGTAGCGGGAGTTACGAGCAGTACTTC.

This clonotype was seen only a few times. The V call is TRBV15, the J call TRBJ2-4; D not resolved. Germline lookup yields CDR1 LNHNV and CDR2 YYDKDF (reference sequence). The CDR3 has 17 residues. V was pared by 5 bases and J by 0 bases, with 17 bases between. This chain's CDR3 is CATSGWGKDLAKNIQYF. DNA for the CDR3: TGTGCCACCAGCGGCTGGGGAAAAGATCTAGCCAAAAACATTCAGTACTTC.

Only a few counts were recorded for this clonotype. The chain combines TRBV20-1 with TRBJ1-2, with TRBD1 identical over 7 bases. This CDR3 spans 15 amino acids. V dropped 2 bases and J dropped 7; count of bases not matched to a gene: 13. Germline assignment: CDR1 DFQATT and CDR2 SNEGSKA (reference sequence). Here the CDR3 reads CSARPTGVRIVGYTF. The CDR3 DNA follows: TGCAGTGCTAGACCTACAGGGGTTCGGATTGTTGGCTACACCTTC.

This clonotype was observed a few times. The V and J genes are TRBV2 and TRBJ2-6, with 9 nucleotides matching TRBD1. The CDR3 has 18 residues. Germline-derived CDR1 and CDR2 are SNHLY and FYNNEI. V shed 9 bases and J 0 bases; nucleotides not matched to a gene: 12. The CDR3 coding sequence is TGTGCCAGTATTAGCCTATCGACAGGGGGCTCTGGGGCCAACGTCCTGACTTTC. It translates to CASISLSTGGSGANVLTF.

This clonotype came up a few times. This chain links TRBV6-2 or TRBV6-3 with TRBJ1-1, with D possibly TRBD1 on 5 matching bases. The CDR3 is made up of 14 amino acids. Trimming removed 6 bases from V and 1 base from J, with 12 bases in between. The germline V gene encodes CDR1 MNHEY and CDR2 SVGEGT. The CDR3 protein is CASRPGRWNTEAFF. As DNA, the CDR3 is TGTGCCAGCAGACCGGGACGGTGGAACACTGAAGCTTTCTTT.

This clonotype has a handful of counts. CDR3 sequence (DNA): TGCAGTGGGGGACAGACGAACACCGGGGAGCTGTTTTTT. Encoded protein: CSGGQTNTGELFF. V gene TRBV20-1 combines with J gene TRBJ2-2; 7 bases fit TRBD1. V lost 7 bases and J lost 0; bases outside the gene matches: 2. The germline CDR1 and CDR2 sequences are DFQATT and SNEGSKA (reference sequence). This CDR3 is 13 amino acids long.

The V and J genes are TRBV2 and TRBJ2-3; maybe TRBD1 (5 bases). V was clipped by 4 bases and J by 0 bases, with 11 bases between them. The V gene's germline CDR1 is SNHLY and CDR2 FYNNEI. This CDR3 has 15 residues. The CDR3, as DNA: TGTGCCAGCAGTGCTCGGACACAGAGCACAGATACGCAGTATTTT. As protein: CASSARTQSTDTQYF.

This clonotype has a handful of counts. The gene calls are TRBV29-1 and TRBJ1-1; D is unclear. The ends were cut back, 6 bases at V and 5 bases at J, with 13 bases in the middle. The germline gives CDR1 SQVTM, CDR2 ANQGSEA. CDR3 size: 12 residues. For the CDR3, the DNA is TGCAGCGTCAATATCCTAGGAACTGAAGCTTTCTTT. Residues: CSVNILGTEAFF.

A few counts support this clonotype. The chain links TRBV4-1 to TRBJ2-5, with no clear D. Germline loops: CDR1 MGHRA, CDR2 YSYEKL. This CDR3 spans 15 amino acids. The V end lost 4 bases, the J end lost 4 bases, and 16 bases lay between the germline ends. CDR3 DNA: TGCGCCAGCAGCCTATCTCGCGACCGGAGAGAGACCCAGTACTTC. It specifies CASSLSRDRRETQYF.

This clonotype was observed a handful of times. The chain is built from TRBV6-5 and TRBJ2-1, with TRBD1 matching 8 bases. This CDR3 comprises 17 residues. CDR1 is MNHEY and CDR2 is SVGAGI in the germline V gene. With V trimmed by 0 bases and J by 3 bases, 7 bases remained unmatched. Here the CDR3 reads CASSYSQGAGGYNEQFF. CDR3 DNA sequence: TGTGCCAGCAGTTACTCGCAGGGGGCTGGCGGCTACAATGAGCAGTTCTTC.

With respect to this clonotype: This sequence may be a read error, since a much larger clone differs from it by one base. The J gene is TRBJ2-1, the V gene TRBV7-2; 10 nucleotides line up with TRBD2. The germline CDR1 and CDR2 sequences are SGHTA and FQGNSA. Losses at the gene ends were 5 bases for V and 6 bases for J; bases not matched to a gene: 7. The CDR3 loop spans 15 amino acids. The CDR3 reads CASSTPGLASNEQFF. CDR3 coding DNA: TGTGCCAGCAGCACCCCGGGACTAGCGTCCAATGAGCAGTTCTTC.

This chain's CDR3 is CSASVRSPGEQYF. CDR3 bases: TGCAGTGCTAGTGTGCGCTCACCCGGCGAGCAGTACTTC. This chain uses TRBV20-1 with TRBJ2-7; no clear D. Germline lookup yields CDR1 DFQATT and CDR2 SNEGSKA (reference sequence). V was cut by 3 bases and J by 6 bases, with 15 bases left in between. The CDR3 has 13 amino acids.

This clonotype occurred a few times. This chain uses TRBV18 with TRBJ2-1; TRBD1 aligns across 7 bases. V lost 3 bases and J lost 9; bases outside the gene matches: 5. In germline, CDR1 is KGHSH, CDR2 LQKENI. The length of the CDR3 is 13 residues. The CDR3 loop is CASSPQDRSEQFF. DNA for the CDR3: TGTGCCAGCTCACCGCAGGACAGGAGTGAGCAGTTCTTC.

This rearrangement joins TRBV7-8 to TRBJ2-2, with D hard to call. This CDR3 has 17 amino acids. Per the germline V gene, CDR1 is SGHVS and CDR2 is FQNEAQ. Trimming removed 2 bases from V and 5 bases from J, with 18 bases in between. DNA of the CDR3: TGTGCCAGCAGCTTATATTCAAGGCCCTCGGTTACCGGGGAGCTGTTTTTT. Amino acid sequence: CASSLYSRPSVTGELFF.

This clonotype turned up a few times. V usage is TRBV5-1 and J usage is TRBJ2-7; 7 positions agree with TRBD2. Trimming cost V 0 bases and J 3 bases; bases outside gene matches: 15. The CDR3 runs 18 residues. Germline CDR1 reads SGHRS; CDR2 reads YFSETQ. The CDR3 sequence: CASSLAGDRQRGYYEQYF. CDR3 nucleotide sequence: TGCGCCAGCAGCTTGGCCGGAGACAGACAGCGGGGATACTACGAGCAGTACTTC.

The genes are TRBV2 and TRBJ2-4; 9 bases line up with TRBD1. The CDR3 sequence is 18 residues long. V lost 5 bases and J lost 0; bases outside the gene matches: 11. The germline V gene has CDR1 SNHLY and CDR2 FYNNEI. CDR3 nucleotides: TGTGCCAGCAGTTACAGGGGGCTCCAGCTACTAGCCAAAAACATTCAGTACTTC. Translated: CASSYRGLQLLAKNIQYF.

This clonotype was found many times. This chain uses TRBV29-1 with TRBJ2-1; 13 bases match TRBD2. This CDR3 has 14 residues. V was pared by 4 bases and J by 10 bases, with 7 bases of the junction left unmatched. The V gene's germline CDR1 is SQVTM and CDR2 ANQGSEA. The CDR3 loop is CSVGGLAGVREQFF. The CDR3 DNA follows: TGCAGCGTTGGAGGACTAGCGGGAGTAAGGGAGCAGTTCTTC.

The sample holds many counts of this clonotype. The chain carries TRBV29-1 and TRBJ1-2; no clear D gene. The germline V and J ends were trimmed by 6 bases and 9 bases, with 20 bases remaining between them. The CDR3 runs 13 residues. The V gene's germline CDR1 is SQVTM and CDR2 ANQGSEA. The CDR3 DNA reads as TGCAGCGTCACCGGAAGCCCGAGGGATCGCTACACCTTC. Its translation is CSVTGSPRDRYTF.